One and the same sample provided the 11 T cell receptor beta chains below, sequenced in a study of T-cell reconstitution after alpha-beta-depleted transplantation in children. For TCRbeta, the library was prepared with unique molecular identifiers. TCRdb processed the PCR reads anew with MiXCR; each CDR3 protein has one entry. The sample has fewer than 120,000 distinct CDR3 sequences, under 13% seen once; the top ten hold 6.5% to 9.5%. Sequenced material: PBMCs from the stem cell graft donor, taken from the stem cell graft. The receptor source for this set is a human donor who donated a stem cell graft to a child with acute lymphoblastic leukemia.

In its sample, this clonotype was seen many times. The CDR3 spells CATSRELRTGESYEQYF. CDR3 nucleotide sequence: TGTGCCACCAGCAGAGAATTGAGGACAGGAGAGTCCTACGAGCAGTACTTC. This chain joins TRBV15 and TRBJ2-7; 7 positions agree with TRBD1. Germline trimming cut 0 bases from V and 1 base from J; bases unmatched to any gene: 9. The CDR3 is 17 residues long. Looked up from germline, CDR1 is LNHNV and CDR2 is YYDKDF (reference sequence).

This clonotype was seen many times. The chain joins TRBV18 to TRBJ1-2; the D gene is possibly TRBD1 (5 bases). The germline V gene has CDR1 KGHSH and CDR2 LQKENI. The CDR3 loop spans 16 amino acids. V dropped 0 bases and J dropped 4 bases, with 15 bases sitting between them. The CDR3 nucleotides are TGTGCCAGCTCACCACCGGCAGGGCAGTCCGTCTATGGCTACACCTTC. It translates to CASSPPAGQSVYGYTF.

This clonotype showed up many times. The gene calls are TRBV9 and TRBJ1-2, with 11 positions matching TRBD1. This CDR3 is 15 amino acids long. Germline CDR1 and CDR2: SGDLS and YYNGEE. V gave up 2 bases and J gave up 8 bases; unmatched junction bases: 8. CDR3 sequence (DNA): TGTGCCAGCAGCGTTCTGGACAGGGGGCAGGAAGGCTACACCTTC. The encoded protein is CASSVLDRGQEGYTF.

This clonotype came up many times. The V gene is TRBV12-3 or TRBV12-4, the J gene TRBJ1-5; no firm D call. This CDR3 contains 12 residues. V gave up 3 bases and J gave up 2 bases, with 2 bases separating them. CDR3 sequence reads: CASSFGNQPQHF. The CDR3 DNA sequence: TGTGCCAGCAGTTTTGGCAATCAGCCCCAGCATTTT.

This clonotype was counted ten times or more. This sequence joins TRBV4-3 and TRBJ1-1; a weak D match, TRBD1 (5 bases). The CDR3 contains 15 residues. V was clipped by 1 base and J by 0 bases, with 9 bases between them. Germline assignment: CDR1 LGHNA and CDR2 YSLEER. The CDR3 here is CASSQGGWVNTEAFF. DNA of the CDR3: TGCGCCAGCAGCCAAGGGGGCTGGGTGAACACTGAAGCTTTCTTT.

In this sample, this clonotype turned up many times. The chain couples TRBV5-1 to TRBJ2-5; D is undetermined. Looked up from germline, CDR1 is SGHRS and CDR2 is YFSETQ. V was cut by 1 base and J by 1 base, with 11 bases left in between. This CDR3 contains 15 residues. The CDR3 is CASSLFSRLQETQYF. Here the CDR3 DNA reads TGCGCCAGCAGCTTGTTTAGTCGGCTCCAAGAGACCCAGTACTTC.

This clonotype appeared many times. The J gene is TRBJ2-7, the V gene TRBV20-1; TRBD2 matches 13 bases. The V gene's germline CDR1 is DFQATT and CDR2 SNEGSKA (reference sequence). V trimming: 7 bases; J trimming: 3 bases; junction bases outside the gene matches: 0. This CDR3 is built from 12 residues. The CDR3 protein is CSGTSGSYEQYF. The CDR3, as DNA: TGCAGTGGGACTAGCGGGAGCTACGAGCAGTACTTC.

This clonotype was found many times. J is TRBJ2-3 and V is TRBV29-1, with 16 bases matching TRBD2. This CDR3 is built from 16 residues. Germline trimming cut 6 bases from V and 6 bases from J; bases unmatched to any gene: 9. The germline V gene has CDR1 SQVTM and CDR2 ANQGSEA. The CDR3 DNA follows: TGCAGCGTCGCCGGGACTAGCGGGAGGGCCTCGGATACGCAGTATTTT. It specifies CSVAGTSGRASDTQYF.

This clonotype came up many times. V is TRBV6-5 and J is TRBJ2-1, with TRBD2 matching over 9 bases. CDR3 size: 18 residues. The V and J ends lost 0 bases and 0 bases, in that order; junction bases with no gene match: 6. CDR1 is MNHEY and CDR2 is SVGAGI in the germline V gene. The CDR3 sequence is CASSYSASGKSSYNEQFF. The DNA for the CDR3 is TGTGCCAGCAGTTACTCGGCTAGCGGGAAGAGCTCCTACAATGAGCAGTTCTTC.

This clonotype has a count of ten or more. The chain recombines TRBV3-1 with TRBJ1-4; TRBD1 might be the D (5 bases). This CDR3 is built from 14 residues. CDR1 and CDR2 from the germline V gene are LGHDT and YNNKEL (reference sequence). V lost 4 bases, J lost 8 bases, and 14 bases lay in between. This CDR3 reads CASSRRGTEEKLFF. CDR3 DNA sequence: TGTGCCAGCAGCCGAAGAGGGACGGAGGAAAAACTGTTTTTT.

This clonotype showed up many times. The V call is TRBV4-3, the J call TRBJ2-2; D call uncertain. V shed 0 bases and J shed 2 bases, with 10 bases lying between them. CDR1 and CDR2 from the germline V gene are LGHNA and YSLEER. The CDR3 loop spans 16 amino acids. The CDR3 here is CASSQDQGLNTGELFF. The CDR3 coding sequence is TGCGCCAGCAGCCAAGATCAAGGTTTAAACACCGGGGAGCTGTTTTTT.